This TCR beta chain was sequenced in a study of T-cell reconstitution after alpha-beta-depleted transplantation in children. A TCRbeta library incorporating unique molecular identifiers was prepared. Using its own MiXCR run on the PCR reads, TCRdb lists one record per CDR3 protein. The top ten clones hold 12% to 15% of a sample with some 550,000 distinct CDR3 sequences, roughly 23% of them seen once. The CDR3 contains 12 residues. Trimming took off 2 bases at V and 3 bases at J, with 5 bases between the two ends. Germline V CDR1 and CDR2: SGHTA, FQGNSA. The sample consisted of PBMCs, mostly from graft donor cells, taken 360 days after TCRalphabeta/CD19-depleted stem cell transplant. This TCR derives from a boy younger than two who had a stem cell transplant for acute myeloid leukemia, so the T cells may come from the graft donor. The chain employs TRBV7-2 and TRBJ2-7; D is ambiguous. In DNA form, the CDR3 reads TGTGCCAGCAGCTTATTTCGCTACGAGCAGTACTTC. As protein: CASSLFRYEQYF.